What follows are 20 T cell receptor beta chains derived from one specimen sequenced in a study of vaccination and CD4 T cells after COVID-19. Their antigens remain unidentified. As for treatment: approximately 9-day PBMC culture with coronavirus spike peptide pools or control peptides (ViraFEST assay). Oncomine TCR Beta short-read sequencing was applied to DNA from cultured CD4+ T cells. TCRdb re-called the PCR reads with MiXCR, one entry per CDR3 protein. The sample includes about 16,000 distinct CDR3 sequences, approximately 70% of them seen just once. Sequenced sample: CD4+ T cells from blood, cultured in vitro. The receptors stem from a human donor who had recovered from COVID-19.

The CDR3 protein is CASSFRVNNEQFF. The CDR3 DNA is TGTGCCAGCAGCTTCCGCGTCAACAATGAGCAGTTCTTC. The chain links TRBV7-9 to TRBJ2-1; D ambiguous. The V end was cut by 3 bases, the J end by 5 bases, with 8 bases between. The germline V gene has CDR1 SEHNR and CDR2 FQNEAQ (reference sequence). The CDR3 contains 13 residues.

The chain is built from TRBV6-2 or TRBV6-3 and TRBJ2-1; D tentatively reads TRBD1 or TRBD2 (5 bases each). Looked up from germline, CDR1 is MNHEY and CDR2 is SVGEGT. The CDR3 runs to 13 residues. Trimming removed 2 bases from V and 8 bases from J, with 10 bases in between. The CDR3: CASSYRWGYEQFF. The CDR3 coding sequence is TGTGCCAGCAGTTACCGTTGGGGGTATGAGCAGTTCTTC.

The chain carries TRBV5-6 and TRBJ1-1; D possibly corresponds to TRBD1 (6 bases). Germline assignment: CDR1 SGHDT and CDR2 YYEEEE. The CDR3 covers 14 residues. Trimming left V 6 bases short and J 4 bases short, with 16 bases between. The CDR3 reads CASTSRGGGTEAFF. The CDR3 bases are TGTGCCAGCACGTCGCGGGGAGGGGGCACTGAAGCTTTCTTT.

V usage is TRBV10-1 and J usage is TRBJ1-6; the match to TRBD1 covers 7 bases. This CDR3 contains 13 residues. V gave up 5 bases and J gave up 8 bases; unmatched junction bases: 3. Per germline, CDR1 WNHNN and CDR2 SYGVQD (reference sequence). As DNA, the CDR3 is TGCGCCAGCAGTTGGGACAGAGATTCACCCCTCCACTTT. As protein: CASSWDRDSPLHF.

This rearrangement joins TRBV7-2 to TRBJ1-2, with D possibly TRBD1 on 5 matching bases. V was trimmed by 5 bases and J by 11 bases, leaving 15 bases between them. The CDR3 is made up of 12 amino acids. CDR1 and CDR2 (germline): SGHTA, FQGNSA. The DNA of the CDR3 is TGTGCCAGCAGCGCGGACCCTCAGGGTTACACCTTC. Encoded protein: CASSADPQGYTF. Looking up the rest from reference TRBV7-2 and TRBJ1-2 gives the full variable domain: GAGVSQSPSNKVTEKGKDVELRCDPISGHTALYWYRQSLGQGLEFLIYFQGNSAPDKSGLPSDRFSAERTGGSVSTLTIQRTQQEDSAVYLCASSADPQGYTFGSGTRLTVV.

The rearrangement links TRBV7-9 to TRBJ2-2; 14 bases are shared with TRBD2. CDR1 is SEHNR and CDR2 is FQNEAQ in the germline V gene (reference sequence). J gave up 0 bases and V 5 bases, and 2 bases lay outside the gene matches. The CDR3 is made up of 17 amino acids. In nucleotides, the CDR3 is TGTGCCAGCAGCCCGACTAGCGGGAGGGCGAACACCGGGGAGCTGTTTTTT. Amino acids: CASSPTSGRANTGELFF.

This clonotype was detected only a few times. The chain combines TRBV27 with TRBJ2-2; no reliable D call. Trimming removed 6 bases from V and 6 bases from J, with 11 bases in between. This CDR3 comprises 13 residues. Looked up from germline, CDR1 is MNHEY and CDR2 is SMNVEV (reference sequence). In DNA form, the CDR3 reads TGTGCCAGCAGACTCCACGCGGCCGGGGAGCTGTTTTTT. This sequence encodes CASRLHAAGELFF.

The CDR3 DNA sequence: TGTGCCAGCAGTGACCACCGGGCGGGAGCAAATGAGCAGTTCTTC. It encodes CASSDHRAGANEQFF. The rearrangement links TRBV25-1 to TRBJ2-1, with 7 nucleotides matching TRBD2. This CDR3 has 15 residues. The germline V gene encodes CDR1 MGHDK and CDR2 SYGVNS. The V gene end was trimmed by 3 bases and the J gene end by 7 bases; junction bases not matched to a gene: 9.

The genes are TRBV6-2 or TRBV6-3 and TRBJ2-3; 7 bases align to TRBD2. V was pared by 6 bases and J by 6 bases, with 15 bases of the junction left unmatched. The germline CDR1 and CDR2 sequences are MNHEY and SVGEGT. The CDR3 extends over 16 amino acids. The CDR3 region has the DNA TGTGCCAGCAGGAGCGTTTTCAAGCGGGGCGGGGATACGCAGTATTTT. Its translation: CASRSVFKRGGDTQYF.

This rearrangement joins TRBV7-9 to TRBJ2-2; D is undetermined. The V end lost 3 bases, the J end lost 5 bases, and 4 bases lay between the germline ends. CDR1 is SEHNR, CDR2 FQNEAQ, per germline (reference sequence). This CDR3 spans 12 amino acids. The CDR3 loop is CASSFETGELFF. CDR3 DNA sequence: TGTGCCAGCAGCTTTGAGACCGGGGAGCTGTTTTTT.

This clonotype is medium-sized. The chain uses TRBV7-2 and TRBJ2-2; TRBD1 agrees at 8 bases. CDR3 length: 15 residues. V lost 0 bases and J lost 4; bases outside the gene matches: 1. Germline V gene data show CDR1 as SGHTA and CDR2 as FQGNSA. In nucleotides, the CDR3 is TGTGCCAGCAGCTTAGCGGGACAGGTCACCGGGGAGCTGTTTTTT. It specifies CASSLAGQVTGELFF.

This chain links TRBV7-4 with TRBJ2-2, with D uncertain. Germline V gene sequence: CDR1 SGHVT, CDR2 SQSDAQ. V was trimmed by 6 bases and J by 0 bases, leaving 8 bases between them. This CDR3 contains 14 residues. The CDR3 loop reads CASSTFTNTGELFF. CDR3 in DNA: TGTGCCAGCAGTACCTTTACGAACACCGGGGAGCTGTTTTTT.

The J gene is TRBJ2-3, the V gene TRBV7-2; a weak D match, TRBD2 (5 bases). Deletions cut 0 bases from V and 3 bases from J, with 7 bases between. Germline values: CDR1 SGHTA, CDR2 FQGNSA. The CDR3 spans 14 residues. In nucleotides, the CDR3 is TGTGCCAGCAGCTTAGCGCAGCGGACAGATACGCAGTATTTT. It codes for CASSLAQRTDTQYF.

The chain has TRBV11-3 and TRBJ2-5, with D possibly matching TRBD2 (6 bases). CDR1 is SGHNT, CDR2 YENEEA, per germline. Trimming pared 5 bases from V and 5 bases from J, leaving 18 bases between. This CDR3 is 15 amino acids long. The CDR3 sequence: CASSQGAGRWETQYF. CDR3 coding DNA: TGTGCCAGCAGCCAGGGTGCAGGGAGGTGGGAGACCCAGTACTTC.

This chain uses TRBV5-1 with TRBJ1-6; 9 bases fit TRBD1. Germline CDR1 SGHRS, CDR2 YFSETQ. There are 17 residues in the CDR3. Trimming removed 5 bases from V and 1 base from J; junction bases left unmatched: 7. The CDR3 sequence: CASSRQQGASYNSPLHF. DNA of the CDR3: TGCGCCAGCAGTCGTCAACAGGGGGCATCCTATAATTCACCCCTCCACTTT.

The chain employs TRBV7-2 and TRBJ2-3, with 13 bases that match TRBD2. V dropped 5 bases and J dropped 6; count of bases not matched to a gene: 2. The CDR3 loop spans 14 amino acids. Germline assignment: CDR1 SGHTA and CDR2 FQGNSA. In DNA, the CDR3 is TGTGCCAGCAGCCGGACTAGCGGGAGCGATACGCAGTATTTT. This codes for CASSRTSGSDTQYF.

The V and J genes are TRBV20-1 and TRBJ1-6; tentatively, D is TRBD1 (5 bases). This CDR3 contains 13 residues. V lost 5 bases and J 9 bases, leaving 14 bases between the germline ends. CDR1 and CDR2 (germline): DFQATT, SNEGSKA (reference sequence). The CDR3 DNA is TGCAGTGCTGGGACCCCGAGGGTTTCACCCCTCCACTTT. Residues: CSAGTPRVSPLHF.

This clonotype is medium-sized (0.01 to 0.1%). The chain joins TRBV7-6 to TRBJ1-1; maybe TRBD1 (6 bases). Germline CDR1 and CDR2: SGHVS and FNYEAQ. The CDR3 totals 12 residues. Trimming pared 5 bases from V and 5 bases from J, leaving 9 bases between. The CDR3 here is CASSHQGTEAFF. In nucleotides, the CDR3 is TGTGCCAGCAGCCACCAGGGGACTGAAGCTTTCTTT. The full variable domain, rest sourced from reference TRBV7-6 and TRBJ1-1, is GAGVSQSPRYKVTKRGQDVALRCDPISGHVSLYWYRQALGQGPEFLTYFNYEAQQDKSGLPNDRFSAERPEGSISTLTIQRTEQRDSAMYRCASSHQGTEAFFGQGTRLTVV.

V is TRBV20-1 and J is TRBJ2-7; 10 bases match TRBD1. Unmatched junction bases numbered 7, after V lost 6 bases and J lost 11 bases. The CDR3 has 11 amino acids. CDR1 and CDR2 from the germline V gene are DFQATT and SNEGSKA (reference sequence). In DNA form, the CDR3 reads TGCAGTGCGCGGACAGGGGGAGGGGAGTACTTC. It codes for CSARTGGGEYF.

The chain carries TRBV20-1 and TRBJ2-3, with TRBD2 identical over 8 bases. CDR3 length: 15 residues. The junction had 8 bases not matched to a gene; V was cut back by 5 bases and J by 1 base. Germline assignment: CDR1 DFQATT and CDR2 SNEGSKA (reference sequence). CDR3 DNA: TGCAGTGCTTTCAAAGCGGGAGAGGGCACAGATACGCAGTATTTT. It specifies CSAFKAGEGTDTQYF.